This T cell receptor beta chain was obtained from a study of Ad26.COV2.S vaccination and SARS-CoV-2 variants. Treatment in this sample: some 19 received Ad26.COV2.S at low or high dose, single or two shots; about 5 received placebo; per-sample allocation not given. The investigators took samples on day 63 after the first vaccine or placebo injection. Whole-study results and caveats: Vaccine recipients had higher spike-specific TCR breadth than placebo recipients.

This clone has more than one count but fewer than ten. What it binds is unknown. TCRdb keeps only in-frame clones here, not all; method: immunoSEQ multiplex PCR. The sample includes approximately 460,000 clones, roughly 87% of them seen just once. The CDR3 runs to 12 residues. CDR1 and CDR2 from the germline V gene are SNHLY and FYNNEI. Trimming cost V 2 bases and J 4 bases, with 5 bases left between them. The sequence derives from a person between 18 and 65 years old who received the Ad26.COV2.S COVID-19 vaccine or a placebo. The chain couples TRBV2 to TRBJ1-1; D is ambiguous. Here the sequenced sample was peripheral blood, taken in a trial of Ad26.COV2.S vaccine versus placebo. CDR3 in DNA: TGTGCCAGCAGTGAAAGGGCCACTGAAGCTTTCTTT. Protein product: CASSERATEAFF.